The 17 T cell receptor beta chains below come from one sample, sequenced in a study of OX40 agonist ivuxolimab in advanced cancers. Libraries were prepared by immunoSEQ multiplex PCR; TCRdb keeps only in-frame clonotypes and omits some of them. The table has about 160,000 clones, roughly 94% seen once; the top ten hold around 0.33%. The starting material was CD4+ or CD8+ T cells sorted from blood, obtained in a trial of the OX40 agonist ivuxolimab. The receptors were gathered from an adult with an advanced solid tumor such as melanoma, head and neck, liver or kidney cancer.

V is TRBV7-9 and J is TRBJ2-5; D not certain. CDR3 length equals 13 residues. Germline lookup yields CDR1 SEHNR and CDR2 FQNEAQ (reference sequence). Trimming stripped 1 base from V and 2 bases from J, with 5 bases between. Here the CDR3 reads CASSLGSQETQYF. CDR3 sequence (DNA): TGTGCCAGCAGCTTAGGGTCTCAAGAGACCCAGTACTTC. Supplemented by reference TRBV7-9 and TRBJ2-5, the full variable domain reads DTGVSQNPRHKITKRGQNVTFRCDPISEHNRLYWYRQTLGQGPEFLTYFQNEAQLEKSRLLSDRFSAERPKGSFSTLEIQRTEQGDSAMYLCASSLGSQETQYFGPGTRLLVL.

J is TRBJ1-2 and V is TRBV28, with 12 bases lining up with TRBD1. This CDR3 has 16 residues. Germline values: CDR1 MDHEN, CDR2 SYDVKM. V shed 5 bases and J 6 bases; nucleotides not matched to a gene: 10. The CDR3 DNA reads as TGTGCCAGCAGTATCGGGACAGGGGGCGTCCTAAATGGCTACACCTTC. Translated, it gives CASSIGTGGVLNGYTF.

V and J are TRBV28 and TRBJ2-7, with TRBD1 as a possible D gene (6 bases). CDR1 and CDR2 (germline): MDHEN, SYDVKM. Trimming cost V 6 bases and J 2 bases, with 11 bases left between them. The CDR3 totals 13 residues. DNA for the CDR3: TGTGCCAGCAGGACAGGCAGTCCCTACGAGCAGTACTTC. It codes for CASRTGSPYEQYF.

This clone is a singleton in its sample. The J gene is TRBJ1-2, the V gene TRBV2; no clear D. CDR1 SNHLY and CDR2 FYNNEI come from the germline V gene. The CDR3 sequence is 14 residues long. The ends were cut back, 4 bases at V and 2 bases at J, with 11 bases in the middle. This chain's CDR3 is CASSVDRRNYGYTF. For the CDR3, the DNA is TGTGCCAGCAGTGTGGATAGGAGGAACTATGGCTACACCTTC.

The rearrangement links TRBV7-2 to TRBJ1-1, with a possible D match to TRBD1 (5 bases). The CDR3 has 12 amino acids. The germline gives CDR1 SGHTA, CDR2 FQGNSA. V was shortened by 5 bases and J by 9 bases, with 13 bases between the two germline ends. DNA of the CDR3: TGTGCCAGCAGCGGCGACAGAAATAAAGCTTTCTTT. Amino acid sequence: CASSGDRNKAFF.

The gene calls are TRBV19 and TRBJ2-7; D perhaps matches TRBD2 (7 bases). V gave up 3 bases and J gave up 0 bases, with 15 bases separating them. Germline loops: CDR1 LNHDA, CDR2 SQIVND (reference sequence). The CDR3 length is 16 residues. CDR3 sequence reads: CASSMGGGRSSYEQYF. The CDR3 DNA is TGTGCCAGTAGTATGGGAGGGGGAAGGAGCTCCTACGAGCAGTACTTC.

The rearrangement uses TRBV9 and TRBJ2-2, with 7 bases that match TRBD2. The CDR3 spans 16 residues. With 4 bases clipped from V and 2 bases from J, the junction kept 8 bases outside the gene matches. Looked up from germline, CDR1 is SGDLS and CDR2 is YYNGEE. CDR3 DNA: TGTGCCAGCAGCCCCCGGGGGGACCTAAACACCGGGGAGCTGTTTTTT. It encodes CASSPRGDLNTGELFF. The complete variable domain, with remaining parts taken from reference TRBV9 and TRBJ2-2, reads DSGVTQTPKHLITATGQRVTLRCSPRSGDLSVYWYQQSLDQGLQFLIQYYNGEERAKGNILERFSAQQFPDLHSELNLSSLELGDSALYFCASSPRGDLNTGELFFGEGSRLTVL.

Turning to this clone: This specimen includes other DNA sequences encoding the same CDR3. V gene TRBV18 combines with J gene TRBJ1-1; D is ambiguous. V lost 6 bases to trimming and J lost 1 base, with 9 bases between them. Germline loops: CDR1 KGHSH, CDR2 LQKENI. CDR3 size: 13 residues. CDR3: CASSPQKNTEAFF. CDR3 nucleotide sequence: TGTGCCAGCTCGCCGCAGAAGAACACTGAAGCTTTCTTT.

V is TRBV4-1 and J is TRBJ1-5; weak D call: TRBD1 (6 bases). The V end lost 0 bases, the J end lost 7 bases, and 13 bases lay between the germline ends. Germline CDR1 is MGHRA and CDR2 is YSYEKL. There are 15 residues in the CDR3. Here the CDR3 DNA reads TGCGCCAGCAGCCAAGAGGCACAGGGAAGGCAGCCCCAGCATTTT. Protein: CASSQEAQGRQPQHF.

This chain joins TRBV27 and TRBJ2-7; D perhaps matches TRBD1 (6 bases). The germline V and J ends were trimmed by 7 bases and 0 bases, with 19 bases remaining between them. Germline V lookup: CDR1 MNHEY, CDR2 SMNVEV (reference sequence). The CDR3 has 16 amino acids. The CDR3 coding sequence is TGTGCCAGCACTCAACAGGGCGGGTCTGTCTCCTACGAGCAGTACTTC. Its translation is CASTQQGGSVSYEQYF.

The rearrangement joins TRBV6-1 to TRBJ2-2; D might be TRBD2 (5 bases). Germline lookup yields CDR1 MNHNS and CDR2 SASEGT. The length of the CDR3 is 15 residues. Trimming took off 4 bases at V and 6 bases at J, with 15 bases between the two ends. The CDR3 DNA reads TGTGCCAGCAGTGCCGATTCGGGGATGGCCGGGGAGCTGTTTTTT. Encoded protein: CASSADSGMAGELFF.

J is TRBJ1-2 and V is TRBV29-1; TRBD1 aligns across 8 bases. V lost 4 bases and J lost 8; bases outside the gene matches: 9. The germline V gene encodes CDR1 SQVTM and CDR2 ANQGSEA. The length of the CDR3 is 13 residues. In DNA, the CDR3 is TGCAGCGTTGCACAGACAGGGGCCAGAGGCTACACCTTC. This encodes CSVAQTGARGYTF.

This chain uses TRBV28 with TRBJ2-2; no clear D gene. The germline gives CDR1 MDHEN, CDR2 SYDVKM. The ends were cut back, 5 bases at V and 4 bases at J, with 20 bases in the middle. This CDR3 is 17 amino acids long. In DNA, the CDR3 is TGTGCCAGCAGTCCCGGTCGGGTTACCTTTGGCACCGGGGAGCTGTTTTTT. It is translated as CASSPGRVTFGTGELFF.

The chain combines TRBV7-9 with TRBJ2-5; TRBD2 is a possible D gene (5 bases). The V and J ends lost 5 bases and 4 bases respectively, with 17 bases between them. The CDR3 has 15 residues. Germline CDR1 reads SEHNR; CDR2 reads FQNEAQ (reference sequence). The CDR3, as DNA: TGTGCCAGCAGCGTAGGCGGGCCCAAGGGAGAGACCCAGTACTTC. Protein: CASSVGGPKGETQYF.

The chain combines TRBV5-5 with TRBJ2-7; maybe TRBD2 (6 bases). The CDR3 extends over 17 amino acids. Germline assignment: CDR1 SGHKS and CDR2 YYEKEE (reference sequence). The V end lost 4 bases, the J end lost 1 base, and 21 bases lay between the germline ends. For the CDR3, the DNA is TGTGCCAGCAGCCCTAGACCGGGAGAGATTAGGTCCTACGAGCAGTACTTC. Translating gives CASSPRPGEIRSYEQYF.

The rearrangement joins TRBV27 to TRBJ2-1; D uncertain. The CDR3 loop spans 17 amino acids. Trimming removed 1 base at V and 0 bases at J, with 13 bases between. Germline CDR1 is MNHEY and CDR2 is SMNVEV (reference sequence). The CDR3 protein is CASSLFAAMSSYNEQFF. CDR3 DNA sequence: TGTGCCAGCAGTTTATTTGCTGCTATGAGCTCCTACAATGAGCAGTTCTTC.

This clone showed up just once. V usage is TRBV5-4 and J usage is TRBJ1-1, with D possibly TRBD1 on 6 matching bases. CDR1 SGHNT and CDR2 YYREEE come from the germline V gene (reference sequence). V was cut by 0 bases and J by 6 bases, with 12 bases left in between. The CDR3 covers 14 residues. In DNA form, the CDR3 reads TGTGCCAGCAGCTTGGGGAGGACAGAGGCTGAAGCTTTCTTT. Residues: CASSLGRTEAEAFF.